In its sample, the clone carrying this TCR beta chain was seen many times. The sample belongs to a study of T cells after yellow fever vaccination. Germline CDR1 DFQATT, CDR2 SNEGSKA (reference sequence). CDR3 length: 14 residues. Deletions cut 2 bases from V and 0 bases from J, with 8 bases between. TCRdb reanalysed the 5' RACE reads using MiXCR and keeps one entry per CDR3 protein. The repertoire includes a few hundred thousand distinct CDR3 sequences, less than 8.5% of them detected once, and around 0.9% sits in the top ten. Specimen: CD4+ T cells sorted from PBMCs, collected 15 days after the yellow fever booster vaccination. The chain couples TRBV20-1 to TRBJ2-1, with D uncertain. The sequence came from a man under 40 who received the YFV17D yellow fever vaccine. As DNA, the CDR3 is TGCAGTGCTAGATACTGGCGCTCCTACAATGAGCAGTTCTTC. Amino acids: CSARYWRSYNEQFF.